This TCR beta chain was profiled in a study of T-cell memory formation after mild COVID-19. Germline CDR1 DFQATT, CDR2 SNEGSKA (reference sequence). The CDR3 contains 16 residues. This clonotype was picked up a small number of times. The antigen is undetermined. The junction and the germline gene differ at one end; a read error may be behind it. TCRdb ran MiXCR on the 5' RACE reads and lists one entry per CDR3 protein. Here the sample spans roughly 280,000 distinct CDR3 sequences, about 16% being singletons. Whole-study findings and limits: There was a balanced CD4/CD8 profile in clones contracting day 15 to 85, and later expanders leaned CD4+. Pre-infection memory already had some responding clones, implying cross-reactive memory joined.

Sequencing was carried out using PBMCs or a T cell subset sorted from them (not recorded which). This receptor was obtained from a man between 18 and 29 years old who had mild COVID-19 (a few samples of this study predate the infection). Cell type and time point are not known. V usage is TRBV20-1 and J usage is TRBJ1-5; a weak D match, TRBD1 (6 bases). The CDR3 protein is CSARGGAGLGNQPQHF. CDR3 DNA sequence: TGCAGTGCCAGAGGGGGGGCCGGATTGGGCAATCAGCCCCAGCATTTT.